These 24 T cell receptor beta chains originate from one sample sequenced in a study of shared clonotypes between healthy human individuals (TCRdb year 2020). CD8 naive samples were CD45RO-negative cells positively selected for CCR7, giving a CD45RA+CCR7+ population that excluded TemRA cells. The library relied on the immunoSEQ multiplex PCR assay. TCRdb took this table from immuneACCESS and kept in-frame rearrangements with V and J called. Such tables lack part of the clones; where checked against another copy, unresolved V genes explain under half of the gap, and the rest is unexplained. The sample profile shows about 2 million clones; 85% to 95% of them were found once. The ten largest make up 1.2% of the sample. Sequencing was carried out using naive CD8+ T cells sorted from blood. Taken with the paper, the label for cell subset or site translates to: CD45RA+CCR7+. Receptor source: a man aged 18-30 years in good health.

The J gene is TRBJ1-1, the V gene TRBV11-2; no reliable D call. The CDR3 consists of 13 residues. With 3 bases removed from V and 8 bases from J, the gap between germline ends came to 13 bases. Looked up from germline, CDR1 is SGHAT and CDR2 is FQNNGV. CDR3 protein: CASSFRPLAEAFF. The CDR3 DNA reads TGTGCCAGCAGCTTTCGGCCCCTCGCAGAAGCTTTCTTT.

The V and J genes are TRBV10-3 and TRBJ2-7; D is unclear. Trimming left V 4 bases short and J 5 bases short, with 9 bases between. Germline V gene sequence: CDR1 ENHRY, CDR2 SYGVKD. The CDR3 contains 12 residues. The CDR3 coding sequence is TGTGCCATCAGTGTGTCGGCAGACGAGCAGTACTTC. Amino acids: CAISVSADEQYF.

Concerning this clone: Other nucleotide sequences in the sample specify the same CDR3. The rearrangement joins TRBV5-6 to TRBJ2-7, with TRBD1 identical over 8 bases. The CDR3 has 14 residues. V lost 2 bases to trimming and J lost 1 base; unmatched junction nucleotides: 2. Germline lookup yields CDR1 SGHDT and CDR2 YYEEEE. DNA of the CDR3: TGTGCCAGCAGCTTCGGGACAGGATCCTACGAGCAGTACTTC. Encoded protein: CASSFGTGSYEQYF.

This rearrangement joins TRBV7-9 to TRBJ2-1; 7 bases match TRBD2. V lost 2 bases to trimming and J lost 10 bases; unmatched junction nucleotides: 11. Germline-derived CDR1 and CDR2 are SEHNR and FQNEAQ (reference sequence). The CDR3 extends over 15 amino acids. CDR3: CASSLTTSEANEQFF. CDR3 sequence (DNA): TGTGCCAGCAGCTTAACCACTAGCGAAGCAAACGAGCAGTTCTTC.

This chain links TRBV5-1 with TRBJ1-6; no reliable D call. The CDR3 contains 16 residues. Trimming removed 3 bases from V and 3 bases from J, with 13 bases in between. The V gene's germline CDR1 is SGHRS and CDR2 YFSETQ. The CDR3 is CASSSSTDIYNSPLHF. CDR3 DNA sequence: TGCGCCAGCAGCTCTTCCACCGACATCTATAATTCACCCCTCCACTTT.

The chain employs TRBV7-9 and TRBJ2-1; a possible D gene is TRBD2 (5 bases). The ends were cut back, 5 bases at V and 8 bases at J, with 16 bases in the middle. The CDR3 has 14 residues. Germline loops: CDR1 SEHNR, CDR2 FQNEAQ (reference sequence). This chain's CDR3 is CASSPYGGLYEQFF. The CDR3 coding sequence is TGTGCCAGCAGCCCGTACGGAGGACTCTATGAGCAGTTCTTC.

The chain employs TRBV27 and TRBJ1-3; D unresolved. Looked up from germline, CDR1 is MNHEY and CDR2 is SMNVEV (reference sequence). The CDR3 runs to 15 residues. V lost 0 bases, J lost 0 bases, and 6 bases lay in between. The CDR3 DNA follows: TGTGCCAGCAGTTTATCTGCACACTCTGGAAACACCATATATTTT. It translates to CASSLSAHSGNTIYF.

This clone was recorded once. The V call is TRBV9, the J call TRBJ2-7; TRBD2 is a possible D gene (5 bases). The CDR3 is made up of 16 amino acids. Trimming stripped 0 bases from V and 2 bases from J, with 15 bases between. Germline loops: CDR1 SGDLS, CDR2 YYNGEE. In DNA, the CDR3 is TGTGCCAGCAGCGTAGGAGGGAATCCTTCTACCTACGAGCAGTACTTC. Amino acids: CASSVGGNPSTYEQYF.

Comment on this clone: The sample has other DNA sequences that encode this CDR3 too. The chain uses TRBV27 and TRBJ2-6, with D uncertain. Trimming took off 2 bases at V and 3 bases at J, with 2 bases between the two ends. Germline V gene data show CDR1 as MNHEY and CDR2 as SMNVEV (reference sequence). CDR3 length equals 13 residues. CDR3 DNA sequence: TGTGCCAGCAGTTTAAGTGGGGCCAACGTCCTGACTTTC. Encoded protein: CASSLSGANVLTF.

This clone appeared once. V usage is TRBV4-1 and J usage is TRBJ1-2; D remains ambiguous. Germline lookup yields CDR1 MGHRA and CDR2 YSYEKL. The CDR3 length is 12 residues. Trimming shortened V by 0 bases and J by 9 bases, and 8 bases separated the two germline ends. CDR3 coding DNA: TGCGCCAGCAGCCAAGATCCAAGAAGCTACACCTTC. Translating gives CASSQDPRSYTF.

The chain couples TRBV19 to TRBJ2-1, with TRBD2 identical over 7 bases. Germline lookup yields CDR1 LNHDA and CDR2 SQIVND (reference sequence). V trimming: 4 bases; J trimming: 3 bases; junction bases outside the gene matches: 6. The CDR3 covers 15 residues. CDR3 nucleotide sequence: TGTGCCAGTAGTACCAACGCGGGGGTCTACAATGAGCAGTTCTTC. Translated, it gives CASSTNAGVYNEQFF.

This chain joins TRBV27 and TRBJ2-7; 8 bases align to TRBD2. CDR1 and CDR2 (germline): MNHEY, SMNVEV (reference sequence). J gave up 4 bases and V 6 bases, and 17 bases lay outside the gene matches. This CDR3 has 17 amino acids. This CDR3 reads CASSPFGLAGLAYEQYF. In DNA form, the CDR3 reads TGTGCCAGCAGCCCATTCGGGCTAGCGGGTCTTGCGTACGAGCAGTACTTC.

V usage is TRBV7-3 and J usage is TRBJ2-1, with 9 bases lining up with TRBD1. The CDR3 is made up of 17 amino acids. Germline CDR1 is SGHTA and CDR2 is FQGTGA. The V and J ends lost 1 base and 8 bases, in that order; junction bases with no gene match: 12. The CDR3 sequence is CASSLRPGQGRGDEQFF. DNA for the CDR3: TGTGCCAGCAGCTTAAGACCGGGACAGGGACGTGGTGATGAGCAGTTCTTC.

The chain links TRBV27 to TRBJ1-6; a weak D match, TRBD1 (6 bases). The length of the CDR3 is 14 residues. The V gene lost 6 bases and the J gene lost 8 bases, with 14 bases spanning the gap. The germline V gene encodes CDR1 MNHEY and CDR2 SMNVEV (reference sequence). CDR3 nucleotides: TGTGCCAGCAGATTCGTGGGGGCAGATTCACCCCTCCACTTT. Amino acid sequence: CASRFVGADSPLHF.

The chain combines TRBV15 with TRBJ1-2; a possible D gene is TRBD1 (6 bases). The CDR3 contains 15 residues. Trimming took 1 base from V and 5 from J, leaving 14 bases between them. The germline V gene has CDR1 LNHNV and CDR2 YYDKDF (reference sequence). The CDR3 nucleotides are TGTGCCACCAGCAGAGGGGGGGCGGAGGGGTATGGCTACACCTTC. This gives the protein CATSRGGAEGYGYTF.

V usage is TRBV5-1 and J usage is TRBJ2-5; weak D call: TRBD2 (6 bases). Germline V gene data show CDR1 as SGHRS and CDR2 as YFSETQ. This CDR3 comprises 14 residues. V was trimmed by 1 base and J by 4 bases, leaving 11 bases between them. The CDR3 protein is CASSLPMGGETQYF. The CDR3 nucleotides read TGCGCCAGCAGCTTGCCTATGGGAGGAGAGACCCAGTACTTC.

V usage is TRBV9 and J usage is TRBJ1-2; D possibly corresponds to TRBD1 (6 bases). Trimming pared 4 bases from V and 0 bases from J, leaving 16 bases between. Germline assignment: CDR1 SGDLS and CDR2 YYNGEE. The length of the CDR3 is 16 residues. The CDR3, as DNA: TGTGCCAGCAGCTTCATCGGGGAGGGGGCTAACTATGGCTACACCTTC. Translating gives CASSFIGEGANYGYTF.

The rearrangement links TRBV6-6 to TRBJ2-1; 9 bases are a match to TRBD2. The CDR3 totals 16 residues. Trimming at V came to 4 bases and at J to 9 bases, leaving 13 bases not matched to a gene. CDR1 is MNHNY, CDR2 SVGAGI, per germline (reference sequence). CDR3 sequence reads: CASSSSSGSRRVEQFF. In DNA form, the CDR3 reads TGTGCCAGCAGTTCAAGTAGCGGGAGCCGAAGGGTTGAGCAGTTCTTC.

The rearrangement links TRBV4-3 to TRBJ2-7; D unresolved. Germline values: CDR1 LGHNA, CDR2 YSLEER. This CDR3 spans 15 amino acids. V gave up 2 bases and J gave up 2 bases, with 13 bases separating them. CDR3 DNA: TGCGCCAGCAGCCAATTACTCGCGGAGACCTACGAGCAGTACTTC. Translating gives CASSQLLAETYEQYF.

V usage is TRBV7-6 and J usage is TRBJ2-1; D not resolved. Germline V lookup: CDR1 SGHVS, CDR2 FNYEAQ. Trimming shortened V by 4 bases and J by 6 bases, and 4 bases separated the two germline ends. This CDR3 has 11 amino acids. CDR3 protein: CASSSANEQFF. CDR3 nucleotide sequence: TGTGCCAGCAGCTCTGCCAATGAGCAGTTCTTC.

CDR3 sequence (DNA): TGCGCCAGCAGCCCCCGGGCACCGGGAGAACACGAGCAGTACTTC. Protein sequence: CASSPRAPGEHEQYF. The rearrangement joins TRBV4-1 to TRBJ2-7, with TRBD2 as a possible D gene (6 bases). CDR3 length: 15 amino acids. CDR1 MGHRA and CDR2 YSYEKL come from the germline V gene. Trimming shortened V by 4 bases and J by 5 bases, and 18 bases separated the two germline ends.

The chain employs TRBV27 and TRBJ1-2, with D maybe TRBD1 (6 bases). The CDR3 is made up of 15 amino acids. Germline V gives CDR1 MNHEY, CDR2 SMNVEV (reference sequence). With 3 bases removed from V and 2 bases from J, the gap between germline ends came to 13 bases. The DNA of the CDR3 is TGTGCCAGCAGTTTCTATGGGACATCCAACTATGGCTACACCTTC. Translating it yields CASSFYGTSNYGYTF.

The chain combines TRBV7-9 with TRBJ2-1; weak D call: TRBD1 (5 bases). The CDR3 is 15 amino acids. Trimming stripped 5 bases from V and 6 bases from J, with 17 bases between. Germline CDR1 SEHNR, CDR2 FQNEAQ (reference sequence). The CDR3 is CASSPEGAPANEQFF. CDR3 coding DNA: TGTGCCAGCAGCCCGGAAGGGGCGCCTGCCAATGAGCAGTTCTTC.

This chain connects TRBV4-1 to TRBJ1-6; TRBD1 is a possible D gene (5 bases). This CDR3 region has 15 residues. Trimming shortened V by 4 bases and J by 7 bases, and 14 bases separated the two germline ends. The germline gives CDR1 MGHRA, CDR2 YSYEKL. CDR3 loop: CASSRSRGENSPLHF. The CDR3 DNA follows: TGCGCCAGCAGCCGAAGCCGGGGGGAGAATTCACCCCTCCACTTT.